This TCR beta chain was captured in a study of cytomegalovirus exposure and HLA in healthy donors. Study summary: Findings of an earlier analysis included under 140 million unique TCR beta sequences from 190 million or so T cells. Study-wide points: It has been reported that TCR beta sequences accurately predicted the HLA-A and HLA-B alleles of most subjects.

With regard to this clone: Its antigen is still unknown.

The primer mix had 60 Vbeta and 13 Jbeta primers. The repertoire was sequenced with immunoSEQ multiplex PCR; TCRdb's copy has only in-frame clones and lacks some. The repertoire holds about 130,000 clones, with 74% as singletons. The CDR3 length is 17 residues. The V gene end was trimmed by 6 bases and the J gene end by 0 bases; junction bases not matched to a gene: 5. CDR1 SNHLY and CDR2 FYNNEI come from the germline V gene. The TCR originated in a woman aged 45-59 years in good health and CMV-seropositive. The sequenced sample was PBMCs. V usage is TRBV2 and J usage is TRBJ2-1; TRBD2 matches 13 bases. DNA of the CDR3: TGTGCCAGCAGAGGGGGACTAGCGGGGAGCTCCTACAATGAGCAGTTCTTC. This sequence encodes CASRGGLAGSSYNEQFF.